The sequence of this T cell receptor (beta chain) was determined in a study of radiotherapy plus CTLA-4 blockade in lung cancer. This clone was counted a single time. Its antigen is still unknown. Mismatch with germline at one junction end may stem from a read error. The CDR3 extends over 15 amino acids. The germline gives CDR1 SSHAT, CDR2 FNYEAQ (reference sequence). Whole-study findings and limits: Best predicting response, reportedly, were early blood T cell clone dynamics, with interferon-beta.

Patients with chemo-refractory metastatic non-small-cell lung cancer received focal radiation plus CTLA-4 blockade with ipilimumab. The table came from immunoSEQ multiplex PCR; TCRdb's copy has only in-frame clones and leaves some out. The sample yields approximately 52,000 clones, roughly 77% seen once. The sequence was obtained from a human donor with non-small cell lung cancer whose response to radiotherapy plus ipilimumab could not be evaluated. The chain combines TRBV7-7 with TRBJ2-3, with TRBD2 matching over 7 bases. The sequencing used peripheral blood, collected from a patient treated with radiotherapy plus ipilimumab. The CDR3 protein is CASSASGSGGDTQYF. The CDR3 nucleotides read TGTGCTAGCAGCGCTAGCGGCTCCGGAGGGGATACGCAGTATTTT.